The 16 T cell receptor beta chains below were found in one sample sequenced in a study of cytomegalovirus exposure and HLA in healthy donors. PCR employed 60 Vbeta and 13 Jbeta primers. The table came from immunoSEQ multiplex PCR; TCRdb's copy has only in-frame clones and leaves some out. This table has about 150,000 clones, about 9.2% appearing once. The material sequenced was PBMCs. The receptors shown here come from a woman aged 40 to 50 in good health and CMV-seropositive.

The chain's CDR3 is CASSAGTVPYEQYF. The CDR3 DNA follows: TGTGCCAGCAGCGCCGGCACAGTACCCTACGAGCAGTACTTC. J is TRBJ2-7 and V is TRBV7-3; D call uncertain. Germline values: CDR1 SGHTA, CDR2 FQGTGA. CDR3 length equals 14 residues. Trimming removed 5 bases from V and 2 bases from J, with 13 bases in between.

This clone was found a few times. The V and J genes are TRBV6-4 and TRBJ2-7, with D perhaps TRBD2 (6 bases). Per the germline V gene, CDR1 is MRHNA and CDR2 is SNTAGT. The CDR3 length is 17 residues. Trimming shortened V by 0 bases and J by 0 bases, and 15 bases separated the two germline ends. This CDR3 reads CASSDSIERGFSYEQYF. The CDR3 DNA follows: TGTGCCAGCAGTGACTCGATTGAACGGGGGTTCTCCTACGAGCAGTACTTC.

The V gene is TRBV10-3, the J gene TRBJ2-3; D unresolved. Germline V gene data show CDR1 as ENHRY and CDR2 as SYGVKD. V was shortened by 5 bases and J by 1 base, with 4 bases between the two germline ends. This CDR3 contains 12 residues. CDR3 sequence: CAISSRTDTQYF. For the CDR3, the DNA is TGTGCCATCAGTTCTCGCACAGATACGCAGTATTTT.

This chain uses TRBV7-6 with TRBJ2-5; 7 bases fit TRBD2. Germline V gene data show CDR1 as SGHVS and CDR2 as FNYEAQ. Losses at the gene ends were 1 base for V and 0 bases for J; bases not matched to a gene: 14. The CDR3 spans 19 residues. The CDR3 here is CASSLGYGFGGGNQETQYF. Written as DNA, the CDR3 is TGTGCCAGCAGCTTAGGTTACGGGTTCGGCGGGGGAAACCAAGAGACCCAGTACTTC.

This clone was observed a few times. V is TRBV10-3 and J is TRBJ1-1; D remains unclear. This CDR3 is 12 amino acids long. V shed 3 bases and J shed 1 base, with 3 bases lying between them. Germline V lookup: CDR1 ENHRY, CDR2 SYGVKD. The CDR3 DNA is TGTGCCATCAGTGAACAGAACACTGAAGCTTTCTTT. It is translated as CAISEQNTEAFF.

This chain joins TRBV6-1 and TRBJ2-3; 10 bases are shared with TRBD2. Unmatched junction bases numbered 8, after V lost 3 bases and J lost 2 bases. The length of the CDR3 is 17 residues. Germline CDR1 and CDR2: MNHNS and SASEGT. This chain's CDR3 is CASSEQVAGGLTDTQYF. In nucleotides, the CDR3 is TGTGCCAGCAGTGAGCAAGTAGCGGGGGGACTCACAGATACGCAGTATTTT.

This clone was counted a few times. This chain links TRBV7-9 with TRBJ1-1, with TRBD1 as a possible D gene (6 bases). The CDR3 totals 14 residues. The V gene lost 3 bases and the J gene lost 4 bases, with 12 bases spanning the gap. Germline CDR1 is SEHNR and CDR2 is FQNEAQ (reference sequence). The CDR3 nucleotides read TGTGCCAGCAGCTTTGCACAGGGATTCACTGAAGCTTTCTTT. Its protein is CASSFAQGFTEAFF.

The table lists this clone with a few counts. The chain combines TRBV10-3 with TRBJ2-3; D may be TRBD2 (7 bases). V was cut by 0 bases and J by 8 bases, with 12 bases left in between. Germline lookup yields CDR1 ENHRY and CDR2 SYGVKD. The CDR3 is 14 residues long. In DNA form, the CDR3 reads TGTGCCATCAGTGAGTCTGAGGGGGAGGGTACGCAGTATTTT. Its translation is CAISESEGEGTQYF.

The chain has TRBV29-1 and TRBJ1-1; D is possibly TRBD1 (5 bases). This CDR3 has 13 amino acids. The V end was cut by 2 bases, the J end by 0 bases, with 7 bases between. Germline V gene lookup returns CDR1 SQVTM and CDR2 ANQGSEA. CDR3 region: CSVERGLNTEAFF. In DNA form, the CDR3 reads TGCAGCGTTGAACGGGGGTTGAACACTGAAGCTTTCTTT.

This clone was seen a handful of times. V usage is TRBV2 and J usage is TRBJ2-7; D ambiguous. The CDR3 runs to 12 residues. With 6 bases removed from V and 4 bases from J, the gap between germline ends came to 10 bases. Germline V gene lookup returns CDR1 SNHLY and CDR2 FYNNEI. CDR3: CASRYELYEQYF. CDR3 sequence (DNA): TGTGCCAGCAGGTATGAACTGTACGAGCAGTACTTC.

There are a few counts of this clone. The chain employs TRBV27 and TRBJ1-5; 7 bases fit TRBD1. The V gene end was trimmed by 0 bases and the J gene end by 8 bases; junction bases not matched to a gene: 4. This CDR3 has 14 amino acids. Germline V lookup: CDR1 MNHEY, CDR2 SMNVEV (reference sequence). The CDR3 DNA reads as TGTGCCAGCAGTTTATCCGGGACAGCGAAGCCCCAGCATTTT. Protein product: CASSLSGTAKPQHF.

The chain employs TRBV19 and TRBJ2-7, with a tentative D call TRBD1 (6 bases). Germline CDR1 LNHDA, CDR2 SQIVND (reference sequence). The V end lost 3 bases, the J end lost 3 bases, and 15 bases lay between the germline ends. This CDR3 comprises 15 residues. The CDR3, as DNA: TGTGCCAGTAGTATTGTGGCAGGGGAAAGCTACGAGCAGTACTTC. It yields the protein CASSIVAGESYEQYF.

The CDR3 DNA is TGTGCCAGCAGTGACCAGGGAAGCTCCTACGAGCAGTACTTC. Its protein is CASSDQGSSYEQYF. The rearrangement links TRBV2 to TRBJ2-7; tentatively, D is TRBD1 (5 bases). Trimming removed 3 bases from V and 0 bases from J, with 9 bases in between. The CDR3 sequence is 14 residues long. Germline CDR1 SNHLY, CDR2 FYNNEI.

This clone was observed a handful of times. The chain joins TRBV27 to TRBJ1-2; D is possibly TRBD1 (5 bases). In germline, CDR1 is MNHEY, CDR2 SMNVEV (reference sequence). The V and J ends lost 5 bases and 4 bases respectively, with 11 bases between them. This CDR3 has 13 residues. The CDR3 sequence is CASSPQGLYGYTF. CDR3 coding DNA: TGTGCCAGCAGTCCCCAGGGTCTCTATGGCTACACCTTC.

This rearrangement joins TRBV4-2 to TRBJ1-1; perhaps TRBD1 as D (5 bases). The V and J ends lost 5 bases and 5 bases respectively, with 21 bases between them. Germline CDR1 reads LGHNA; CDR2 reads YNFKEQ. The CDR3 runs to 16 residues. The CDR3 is CASSKGVWRGGTEAFF. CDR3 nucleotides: TGTGCCAGCAGCAAAGGGGTGTGGAGGGGAGGAACTGAAGCTTTCTTT.

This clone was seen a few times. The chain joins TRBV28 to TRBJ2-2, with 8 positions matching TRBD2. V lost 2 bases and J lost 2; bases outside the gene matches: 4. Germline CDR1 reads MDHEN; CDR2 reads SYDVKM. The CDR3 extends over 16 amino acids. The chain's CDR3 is CASSLGGGLNTGELFF. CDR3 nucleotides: TGTGCCAGCAGTTTAGGCGGGGGGCTTAACACCGGGGAGCTGTTTTTT.